This is a list of T cell receptor beta chains from one sample in a study of blood T cell repertoires in COVID-19. This table comes from immunoSEQ multiplex PCR, and its TCRdb copy is limited to in-frame clones, with some not included. The sample has over 110,000 clones, approximately 88% seen once. Sequencing was performed on peripheral blood. The receptor source for this set is a human donor in a cohort sampled during active COVID-19. The CDR3 runs from the conserved cysteine through the conserved F or W. Each record gives: V gene, clone size, J gene, D gene, CDR3 DNA, CDR3 protein. D genes are given only for firm matches. A clone size is listed for some rows: how often the clone was seen (once, few, many), or a class if it is expanded.

>TRBV9|.|TRBJ1-6|.
TGTGCCAGCAGCCTCGGGAGCCTTAATTCACCCCTCCACTTT
CASSLGSLNSPLHF
>TRBV2|.|TRBJ1-5|TRBD1
TGTGCCAGCAATCCGGGACAGGGAATGCAGCCCCAGCATTTT
CASNPGQGMQPQHF
>TRBV5-4|.|TRBJ1-2|TRBD1
TGTGCCAGCAGCTTGGCCTTGGACAGGGCCAACTATGGCTACACCTTC
CASSLALDRANYGYTF
>TRBV30|.|TRBJ1-2|.
TGTGCCTGGAGTCCCTCAGCGTTATATGGCTACACCTTC
CAWSPSALYGYTF
>TRBV6-2/TRBV6-3|.|TRBJ1-2|.
TGTGCCAGCAGTTACGTCGGTAGGGGGACCGGCTACACCTTC
CASSYVGRGTGYTF
>TRBV5-1|few|TRBJ2-2|.
TGCGCCAGCAGCTTGGCCCCAGAGAACACCGGGGAGCTGTTTTTT
CASSLAPENTGELFF
>TRBV4-2|few|TRBJ1-4|TRBD1
TGTGCCAGCAGCCAAGATAGAGAAGGGGGCAGGGAAAAACTGTTTTTT
CASSQDREGGREKLFF
>TRBV2|.|TRBJ2-1|.
TGTGCCAGCAGAGAAGCTACCGGGAGCAATGAGCAGTTCTTC
CASREATGSNEQFF
>TRBV15|.|TRBJ2-3|.
TGTGCCACCAGCAGCCTGAGGGGCGGGGGCCTCACAGATACGCAGTATTTT
CATSSLRGGGLTDTQYF
>TRBV19|.|TRBJ2-3|TRBD1
TGTGCCAGTAGGGACAGGGGAGGGCTCACAGATACGCAGTATTTT
CASRDRGGLTDTQYF